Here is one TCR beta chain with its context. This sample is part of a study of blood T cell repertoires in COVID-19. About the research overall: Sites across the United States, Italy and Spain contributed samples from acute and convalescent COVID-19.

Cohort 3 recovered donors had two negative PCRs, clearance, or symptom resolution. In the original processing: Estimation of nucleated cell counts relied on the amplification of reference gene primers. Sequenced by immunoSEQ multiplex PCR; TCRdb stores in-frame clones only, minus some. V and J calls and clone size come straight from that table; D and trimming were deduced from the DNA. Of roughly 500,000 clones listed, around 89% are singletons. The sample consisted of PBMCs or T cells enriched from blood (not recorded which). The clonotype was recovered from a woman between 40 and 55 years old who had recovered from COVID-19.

The CDR3 here is CASSFGGRASYNEQFF. As DNA, the CDR3 is TGTGCCAGCAGCTTCGGCGGGAGGGCGTCCTACAATGAGCAGTTCTTC. V is TRBV13 and J is TRBJ2-1; 9 nucleotides align to TRBD2. V shed 3 bases, J shed 1 base, and the junction held 4 bases outside the gene matches. The CDR3 runs to 16 residues. Germline lookup yields CDR1 PRHDT and CDR2 FYEKMQ (reference sequence).